The 14 T cell receptor beta chains listed next were all sequenced from one sample in a study of blood T cell repertoires in COVID-19. Sequenced by immunoSEQ multiplex PCR; TCRdb stores in-frame clones only, minus some. The sample contains 200,000 to 300,000 clones, 75% to 90% of which appear only once. The sequencing input was PBMCs or T cells enriched from blood (not recorded which). These TCRs come from a woman between 40 and 50 years old with acute COVID-19.

The chain carries TRBV3-1 (or the pseudogene TRBV3-2) and TRBJ2-1, with D maybe TRBD2 (6 bases). The CDR3 runs to 18 residues. Trimming left V 4 bases short and J 0 bases short, with 19 bases between. CDR1 is LGHDT and CDR2 is YNNKEL in the germline V gene (reference sequence). CDR3 DNA: TGTGCCAGCAGCCCGCCACAACTAGCACCTCTCTCCTACAATGAGCAGTTCTTC. This gives the protein CASSPPQLAPLSYNEQFF.

The chain combines TRBV27 with TRBJ2-1; 9 nucleotides agree with TRBD2. CDR3 length equals 15 residues. Germline values: CDR1 MNHEY, CDR2 SMNVEV (reference sequence). V lost 8 bases, J lost 3 bases, and 8 bases stayed unmatched. The CDR3 DNA follows: TGTGCCAGCTTTGCTAGCGGGATGGGCTACAATGAGCAGTTCTTC. Translated, it gives CASFASGMGYNEQFF.

The chain employs TRBV21-1 and TRBJ2-3; TRBD2 is taken as the D call from the table, unchecked against the DNA. TRBV21-1 counts as a pseudogene. The CDR3 is 14 amino acids. This CDR3 is CATTGGASTDTQYF. For the CDR3, the DNA is TGTGCCACCACTGGGGGGGCTAGCACAGATACGCAGTATTTT.

The chain has TRBV7-3 and TRBJ1-6; 8 bases fit TRBD1. The V and J ends lost 5 bases and 4 bases, in that order; junction bases with no gene match: 4. This CDR3 is built from 15 residues. The germline V gene encodes CDR1 SGHTA and CDR2 FQGTGA. The CDR3 reads CASSVRDRYNSPLHF. The CDR3 nucleotides read TGTGCCAGCAGCGTAAGGGACAGGTATAATTCACCCCTCCACTTT.

This chain links TRBV30 with TRBJ2-3; 10 bases match TRBD2. J was trimmed by 4 bases and V by 1 base; bases with no gene match: 11. Per germline, CDR1 GTSNPN and CDR2 SVGIG (reference sequence). This CDR3 has 17 amino acids. CDR3 coding DNA: TGTGCCTGGAGTGGATCAAGAACAGCGGGAGGGCCAGATACGCAGTATTTT. Amino acid sequence: CAWSGSRTAGGPDTQYF.

The chain carries TRBV2 and TRBJ2-2; 11 bases map to TRBD2. The V segment lost 3 bases and the J segment 7 bases; nucleotides outside the gene matches: 4. Germline CDR1 reads SNHLY; CDR2 reads FYNNEI. This CDR3 contains 15 residues. CDR3 DNA: TGTGCCAGCAGTGAGACTAGCGGGAAAATCGGGGAGCTGTTTTTT. Translating it yields CASSETSGKIGELFF.

DNA of the CDR3: TGTGCCAGCAGCGACCCCGGGACTAGCAGACAAGAGACCCAGTACTTC. The encoded protein is CASSDPGTSRQETQYF. V and J are TRBV7-2 and TRBJ2-5, with 9 bases that match TRBD2. This CDR3 region has 16 residues. With 5 bases clipped from V and 2 bases from J, the junction kept 9 bases outside the gene matches. Germline assignment: CDR1 SGHTA and CDR2 FQGNSA.

A few counts support this clone. The chain carries TRBV24-1 and TRBJ2-3; perhaps TRBD2 as D (5 bases). The ends were cut back, 7 bases at V and 1 base at J, with 8 bases in the middle. Germline loops: CDR1 KGHDR, CDR2 SFDVKD. This CDR3 region has 13 residues. The CDR3 sequence: CATSLEGTDTQYF. In nucleotides, the CDR3 is TGTGCCACCAGCTTGGAGGGCACAGATACGCAGTATTTT.

This chain connects TRBV7-9 to TRBJ1-1; D uncertain. Germline CDR1 reads SEHNR; CDR2 reads FQNEAQ (reference sequence). The CDR3 totals 13 residues. V shed 3 bases and J shed 2 bases, with 7 bases lying between them. The CDR3 here is CASSFDINTEAFF. CDR3 DNA: TGTGCCAGCAGCTTTGACATAAACACTGAAGCTTTCTTT.

The V and J genes are TRBV6-6 and TRBJ2-7; weak D call: TRBD1 (5 bases). The CDR3 is 13 residues long. Germline assignment: CDR1 MNHNY and CDR2 SVGAGI (reference sequence). Trimming left V 5 bases short and J 5 bases short, with 13 bases between. CDR3 protein: CASSRDSPNEQYF. CDR3 nucleotide sequence: TGTGCCAGCAGTCGAGACAGCCCCAACGAGCAGTACTTC.

This clone was picked up a small number of times. This chain joins TRBV3-1 (or the pseudogene TRBV3-2) and TRBJ2-2; a weak D match, TRBD1 (5 bases). Germline V CDR1 and CDR2: LGHDT, YNNKEL (reference sequence). The CDR3 spans 15 residues. Trimming removed 0 bases at V and 6 bases at J, with 11 bases between. The CDR3 here is CASSQDGASPGELFF. Written as DNA, the CDR3 is TGTGCCAGCAGCCAAGATGGGGCCTCTCCCGGGGAGCTGTTTTTT.

The V gene is TRBV10-3, the J gene TRBJ1-2; TRBD1 might be the D (5 bases). The V gene's germline CDR1 is ENHRY and CDR2 SYGVKD. V was clipped by 4 bases and J by 6 bases, with 9 bases between them. The CDR3 runs to 12 residues. The CDR3 DNA is TGTGCCATCAGTGGCGAGGACAATGGCTACACCTTC. It is translated as CAISGEDNGYTF.

The V call is TRBV12-3 or TRBV12-4, the J call TRBJ1-6, with TRBD1 identical over 8 bases. The ends lost 6 bases at V and 10 bases at J; junction bases unmatched: 5. This CDR3 region has 13 residues. CDR3: CASSGQGESPLHF. In nucleotides, the CDR3 is TGTGCCAGCAGCGGACAGGGTGAATCACCCCTCCACTTT.

The CDR3 DNA is TGTGCCAGCAGTTACACGACAAGGACTAGCAGCAATGAGCAGTTCTTC. Its protein is CASSYTTRTSSNEQFF. J is TRBJ2-1 and V is TRBV6-2 or TRBV6-3; 8 nucleotides align to TRBD2. The CDR3 extends over 16 amino acids. Germline CDR1 and CDR2: MNHEY and SVGEGT. V shed 2 bases, J shed 6 bases, and the junction held 9 bases outside the gene matches.